Described below is a single TCR beta chain sequence and its context. 13 Jbeta primers and 60 Vbeta primers were used for the PCR. TCRdb keeps only in-frame clones here, not all; method: immunoSEQ multiplex PCR. The top ten clones hold around 3.9% of a sample with roughly 87,000 clones, about four fifths of them seen once. The CDR3 sequence is 14 residues long. With 4 bases removed from V and 4 bases from J, the gap between germline ends came to 12 bases. Germline loops: CDR1 SNHLY, CDR2 FYNNEI. These donors, healthy bone marrow donors, were studied. The record originates from a study of cytomegalovirus exposure and HLA in healthy donors.

The sequencing input was PBMCs. V is TRBV2 and J is TRBJ2-3, with D maybe TRBD2 (6 bases). The source is a man in his sixties in good health and CMV-seronegative. As DNA, the CDR3 is TGTGCCAGCAGTGCGGACGGCGGGGCAGATACGCAGTATTTT. Protein sequence: CASSADGGADTQYF.